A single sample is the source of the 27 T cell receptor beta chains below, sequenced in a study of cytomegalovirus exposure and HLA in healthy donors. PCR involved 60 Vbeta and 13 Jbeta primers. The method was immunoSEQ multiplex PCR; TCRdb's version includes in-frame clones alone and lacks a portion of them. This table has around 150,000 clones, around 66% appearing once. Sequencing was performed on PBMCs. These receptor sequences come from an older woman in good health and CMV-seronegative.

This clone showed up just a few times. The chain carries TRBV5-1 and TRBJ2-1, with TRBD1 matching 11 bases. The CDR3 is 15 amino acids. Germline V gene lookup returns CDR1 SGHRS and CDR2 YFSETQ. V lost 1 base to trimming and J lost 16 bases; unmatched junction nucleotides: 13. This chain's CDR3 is CASSLRTGGKSLIFF. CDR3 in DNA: TGCGCCAGCAGCTTGCGGACAGGGGGCAAAAGTCTTATCTTCTTC.

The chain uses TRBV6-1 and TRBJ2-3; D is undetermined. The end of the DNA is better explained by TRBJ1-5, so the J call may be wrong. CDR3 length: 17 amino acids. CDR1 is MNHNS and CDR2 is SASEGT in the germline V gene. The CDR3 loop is CASSDTRLAVSTDTQHF. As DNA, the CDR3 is TGTGCCAGCAGTGATACCCGACTAGCGGTTAGCACAGATACGCAGCATTTT.

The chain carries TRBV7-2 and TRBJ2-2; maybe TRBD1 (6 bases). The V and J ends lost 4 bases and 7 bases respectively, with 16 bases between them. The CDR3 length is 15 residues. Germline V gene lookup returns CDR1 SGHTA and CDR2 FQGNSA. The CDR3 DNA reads TGTGCCAGCAGCTACCAGGGGCGGTTTAACGGGGAGCTGTTTTTT. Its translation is CASSYQGRFNGELFF.

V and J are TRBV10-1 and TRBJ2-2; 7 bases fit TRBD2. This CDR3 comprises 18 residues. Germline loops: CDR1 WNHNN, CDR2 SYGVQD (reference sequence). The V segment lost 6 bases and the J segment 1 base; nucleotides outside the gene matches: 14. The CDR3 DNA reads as TGCGCCAGCAGGGCCCTCCGGGGAGGGCCAATGAACACCGGGGAGCTGTTTTTT. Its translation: CASRALRGGPMNTGELFF.

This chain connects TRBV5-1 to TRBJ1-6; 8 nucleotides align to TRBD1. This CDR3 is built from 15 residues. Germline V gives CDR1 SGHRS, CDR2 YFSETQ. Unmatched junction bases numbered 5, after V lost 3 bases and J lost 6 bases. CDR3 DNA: TGCGCCAGCAGCTCCGGACAGGGAGGTAATTCACCCCTCCACTTT. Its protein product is CASSSGQGGNSPLHF.

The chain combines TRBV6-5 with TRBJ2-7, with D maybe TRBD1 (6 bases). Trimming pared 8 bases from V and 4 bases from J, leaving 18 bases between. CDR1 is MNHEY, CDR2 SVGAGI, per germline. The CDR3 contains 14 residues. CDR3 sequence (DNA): TGTGCCAGCCGAGGGGCAGGGGAACGGTACGAGCAGTACTTC. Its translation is CASRGAGERYEQYF.

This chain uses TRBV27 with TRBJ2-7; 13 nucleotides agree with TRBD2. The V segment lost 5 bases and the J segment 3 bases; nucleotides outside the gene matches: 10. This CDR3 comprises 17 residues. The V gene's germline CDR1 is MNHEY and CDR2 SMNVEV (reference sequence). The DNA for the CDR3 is TGTGCCAGCAGTGGAAGGACTAGCGGGGGCCGGTACTACGAGCAGTACTTC. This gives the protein CASSGRTSGGRYYEQYF.

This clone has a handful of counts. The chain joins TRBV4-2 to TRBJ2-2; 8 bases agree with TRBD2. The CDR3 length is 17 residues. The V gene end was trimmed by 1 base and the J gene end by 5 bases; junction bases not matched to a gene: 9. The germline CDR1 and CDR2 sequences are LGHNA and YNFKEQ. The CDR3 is CASSQGDGRAGTGELFF. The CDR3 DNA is TGTGCCAGCAGCCAAGGGGACGGGAGGGCGGGAACCGGGGAGCTGTTTTTT.

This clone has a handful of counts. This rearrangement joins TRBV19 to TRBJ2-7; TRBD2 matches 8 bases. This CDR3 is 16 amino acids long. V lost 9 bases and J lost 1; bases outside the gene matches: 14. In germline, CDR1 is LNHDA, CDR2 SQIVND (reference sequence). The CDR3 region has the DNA TGTGCCAGCGCTCCGGGAAGGGGACTAGGGTCCTACGAGCAGTACTTC. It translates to CASAPGRGLGSYEQYF.

The CDR3 spells CASSQEGAQPQHF. The CDR3 region has the DNA TGTGCCAGCAGCCAAGAAGGGGCTCAGCCCCAGCATTTT. The chain links TRBV4-2 to TRBJ1-5, with D perhaps matching TRBD1 (5 bases). Germline loops: CDR1 LGHNA, CDR2 YNFKEQ. V was trimmed by 0 bases and J by 6 bases, leaving 6 bases between them. CDR3 length: 13 residues.

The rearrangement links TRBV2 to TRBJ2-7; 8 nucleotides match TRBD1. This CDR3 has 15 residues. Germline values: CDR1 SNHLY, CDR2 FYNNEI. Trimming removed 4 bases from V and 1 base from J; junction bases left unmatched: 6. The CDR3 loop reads CASSANRGASYEQYF. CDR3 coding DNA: TGTGCCAGCAGTGCAAACAGGGGGGCATCCTACGAGCAGTACTTC.

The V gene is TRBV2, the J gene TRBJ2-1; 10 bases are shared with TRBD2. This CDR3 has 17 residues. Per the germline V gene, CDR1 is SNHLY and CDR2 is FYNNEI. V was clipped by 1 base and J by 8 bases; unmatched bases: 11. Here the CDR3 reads CASSEGMASGSFYEQFF. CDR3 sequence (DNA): TGTGCCAGCAGTGAAGGCATGGCTAGCGGGAGCTTCTATGAGCAGTTCTTC.

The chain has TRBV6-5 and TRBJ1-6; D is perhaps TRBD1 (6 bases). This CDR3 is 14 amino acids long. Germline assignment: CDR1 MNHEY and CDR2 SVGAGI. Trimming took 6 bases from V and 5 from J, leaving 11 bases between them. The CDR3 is CASSRGMDNSPLHF. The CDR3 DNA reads TGTGCCAGCAGCAGGGGAATGGATAATTCACCCCTCCACTTT.

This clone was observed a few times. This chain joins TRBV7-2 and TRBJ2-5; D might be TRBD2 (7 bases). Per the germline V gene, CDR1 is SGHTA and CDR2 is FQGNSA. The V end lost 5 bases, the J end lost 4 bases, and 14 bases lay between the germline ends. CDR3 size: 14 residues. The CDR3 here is CASSPPGGPETQYF. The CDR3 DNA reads TGTGCCAGCAGCCCACCGGGGGGCCCAGAGACCCAGTACTTC. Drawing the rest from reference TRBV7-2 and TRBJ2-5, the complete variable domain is GAGVSQSPSNKVTEKGKDVELRCDPISGHTALYWYRQSLGQGLEFLIYFQGNSAPDKSGLPSDRFSAERTGGSVSTLTIQRTQQEDSAVYLCASSPPGGPETQYFGPGTRLLVL.

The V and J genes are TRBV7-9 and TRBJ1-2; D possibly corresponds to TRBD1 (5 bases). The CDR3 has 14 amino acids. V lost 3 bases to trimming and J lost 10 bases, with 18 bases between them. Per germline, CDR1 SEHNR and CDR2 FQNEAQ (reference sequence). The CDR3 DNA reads TGTGCCAGCAGCTTGGGGGGAGCGTCGGGTTTCTACACCTTC. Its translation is CASSLGGASGFYTF.

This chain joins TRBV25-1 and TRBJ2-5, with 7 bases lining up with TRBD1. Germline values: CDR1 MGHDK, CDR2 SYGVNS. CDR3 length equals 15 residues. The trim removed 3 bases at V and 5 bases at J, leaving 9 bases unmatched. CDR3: CASSEVTGILETQYF. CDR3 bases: TGTGCCAGCAGTGAGGTGACAGGGATTCTGGAGACCCAGTACTTC.

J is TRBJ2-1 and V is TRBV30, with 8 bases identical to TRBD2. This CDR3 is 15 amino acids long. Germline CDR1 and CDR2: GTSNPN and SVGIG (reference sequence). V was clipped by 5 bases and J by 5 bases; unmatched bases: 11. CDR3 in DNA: TGTGCCTGGGGGGAACCGGGACTAGGAGACAATGAGCAGTTCTTC. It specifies CAWGEPGLGDNEQFF.

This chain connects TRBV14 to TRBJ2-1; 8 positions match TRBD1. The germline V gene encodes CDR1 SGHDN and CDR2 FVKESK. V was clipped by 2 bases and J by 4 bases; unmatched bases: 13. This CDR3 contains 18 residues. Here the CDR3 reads CASSQKATRGRRYNEQFF. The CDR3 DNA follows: TGTGCCAGCAGCCAAAAGGCAACCAGGGGGCGCCGTTACAATGAGCAGTTCTTC.

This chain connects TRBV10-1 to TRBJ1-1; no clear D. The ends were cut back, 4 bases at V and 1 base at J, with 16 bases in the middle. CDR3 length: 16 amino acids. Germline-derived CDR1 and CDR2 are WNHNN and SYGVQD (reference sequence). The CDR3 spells CASSGRGSTSNTEAFF. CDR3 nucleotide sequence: TGCGCCAGCAGTGGGAGAGGGTCAACATCGAACACTGAAGCTTTCTTT.

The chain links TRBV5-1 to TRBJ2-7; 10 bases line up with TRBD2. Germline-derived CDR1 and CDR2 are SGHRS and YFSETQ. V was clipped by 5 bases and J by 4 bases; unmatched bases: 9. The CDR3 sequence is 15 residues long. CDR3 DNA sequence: TGCGCCAGCAGTAGGGAGCGGGGGGGATTGTACGAGCAGTACTTC. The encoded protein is CASSRERGGLYEQYF. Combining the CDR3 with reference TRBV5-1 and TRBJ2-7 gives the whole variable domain KAGVTQTPRYLIKTRGQQVTLSCSPISGHRSVSWYQQTPGQGLQFLFEYFSETQRNKGNFPGRFSGRQFSNSRSEMNVSTLELGDSALYLCASSRERGGLYEQYFGPGTRLTVT.

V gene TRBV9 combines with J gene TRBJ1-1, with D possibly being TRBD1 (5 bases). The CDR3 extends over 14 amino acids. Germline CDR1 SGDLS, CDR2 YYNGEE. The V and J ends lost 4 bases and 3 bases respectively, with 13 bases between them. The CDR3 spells CASSQGWGDTEAFF. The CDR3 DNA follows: TGTGCCAGCAGCCAAGGGTGGGGGGACACTGAAGCTTTCTTT.

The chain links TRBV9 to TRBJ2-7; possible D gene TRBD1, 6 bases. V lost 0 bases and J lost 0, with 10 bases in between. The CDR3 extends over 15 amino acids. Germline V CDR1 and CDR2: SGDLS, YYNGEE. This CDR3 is CASSVGQGTSYEQYF. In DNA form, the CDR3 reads TGTGCCAGCAGCGTAGGTCAGGGGACCTCCTACGAGCAGTACTTC.

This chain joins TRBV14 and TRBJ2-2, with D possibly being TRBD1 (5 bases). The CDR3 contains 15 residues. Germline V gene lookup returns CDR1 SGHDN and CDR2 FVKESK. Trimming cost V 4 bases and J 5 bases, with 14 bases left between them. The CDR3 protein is CASSRDRGWTGELFF. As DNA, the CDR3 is TGTGCCAGCAGCCGCGATAGGGGCTGGACCGGGGAGCTGTTTTTT.

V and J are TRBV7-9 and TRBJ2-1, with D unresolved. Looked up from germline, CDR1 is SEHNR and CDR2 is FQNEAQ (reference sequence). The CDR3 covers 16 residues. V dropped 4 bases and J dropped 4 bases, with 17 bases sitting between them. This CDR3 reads CASSSDGEPKYNEQFF. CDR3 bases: TGTGCCAGCAGCTCCGATGGAGAGCCTAAATACAATGAGCAGTTCTTC.

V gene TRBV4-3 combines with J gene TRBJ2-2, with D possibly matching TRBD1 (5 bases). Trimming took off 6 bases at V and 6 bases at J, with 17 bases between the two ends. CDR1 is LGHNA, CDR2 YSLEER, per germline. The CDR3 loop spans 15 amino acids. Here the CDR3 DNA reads TGCGCCAGCAGGTCTGGGGCGTACGATCCCGGGGAGCTGTTTTTT. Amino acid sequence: CASRSGAYDPGELFF.

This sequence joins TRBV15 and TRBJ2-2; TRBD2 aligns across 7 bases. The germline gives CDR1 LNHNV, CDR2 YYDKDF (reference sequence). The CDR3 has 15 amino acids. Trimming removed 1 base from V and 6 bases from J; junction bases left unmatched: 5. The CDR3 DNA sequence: TGTGCCACCAGCAGAGTCATGGGGGGGGCCGGGGAGCTGTTTTTT. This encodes CATSRVMGGAGELFF.

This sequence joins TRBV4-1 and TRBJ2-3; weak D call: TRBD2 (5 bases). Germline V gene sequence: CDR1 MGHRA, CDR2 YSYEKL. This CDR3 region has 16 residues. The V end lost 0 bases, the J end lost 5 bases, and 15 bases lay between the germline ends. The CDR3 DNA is TGCGCCAGCAGCCAAGATCCTAGCCTCCGGGGAGATACGCAGTATTTT. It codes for CASSQDPSLRGDTQYF.